What follows are 20 T cell receptor beta chains derived from one specimen sequenced in a study of metastatic and nonmetastatic thyroid tumors. TCRdb re-called the PCR reads via MiXCR. The top ten clones hold around 3% of a sample with fewer than 40,000 clones, 15% to 20% of them seen once. Patients were all untreated before their thyroid surgery. Material: blood. These receptors all come from a female donor with papillary thyroid cancer or a benign thyroid nodule (not recorded which). Some clones in this sample may be carry-over from other donors' samples.

This clone has at least ten counts. J is TRBJ2-3 and V is TRBV5-1; D is perhaps TRBD2 (6 bases). Germline CDR1 reads SGHRS; CDR2 reads YFSETQ. Trimming cost V 1 base and J 2 bases, with 14 bases left between them. CDR3 length: 16 residues. DNA of the CDR3: TGCGCCAGCAGCTTGCCCCCGGGAGAGAACACAGATACGCAGTATTTT. It codes for CASSLPPGENTDTQYF.

There are many counts of this clone. The chain joins TRBV25-1 to TRBJ2-6; D might be TRBD1 or TRBD2, each matching 5 bases. Per the germline V gene, CDR1 is MGHDK and CDR2 is SYGVNS. With 2 bases removed from V and 2 bases from J, the gap between germline ends came to 13 bases. The CDR3 sequence is 17 residues long. The CDR3 here is CASSESVRGAGANVLTF. In nucleotides, the CDR3 is TGTGCCAGCAGTGAAAGCGTACGGGGCGCTGGGGCCAACGTCCTGACTTTC.

This clone was recorded at least ten times. The J gene is TRBJ1-1, the V gene TRBV19; D unresolved. Germline V gene data show CDR1 as LNHDA and CDR2 as SQIVND (reference sequence). The CDR3 is 13 residues long. V dropped 11 bases and J dropped 2 bases, with 15 bases sitting between them. CDR3 region: CACQRRENTEAFF. CDR3 bases: TGTGCCTGCCAGAGACGGGAAAACACTGAAGCTTTCTTT.

The CDR3 nucleotides read TGTGCCAGCAGCCAAGAGCCGGGACAGGGGGCAGATACGCAGTATTTT. Its protein product is CASSQEPGQGADTQYF. The chain uses TRBV4-2 and TRBJ2-3, with 11 nucleotides matching TRBD1. With V trimmed by 0 bases and J by 4 bases, 3 bases remained unmatched. In germline, CDR1 is LGHNA, CDR2 YNFKEQ. The CDR3 is 16 amino acids.

This clone has a count of ten or more. This chain uses TRBV12-3 or TRBV12-4 with TRBJ2-3; D remains unclear. This CDR3 has 13 residues. V lost 3 bases and J 6 bases, leaving 10 bases between the germline ends. CDR3 loop: CASSFAARDTQYF. The CDR3 DNA follows: TGTGCCAGCAGTTTCGCTGCTAGGGATACGCAGTATTTT.

This clone was seen at least ten times. The V call is TRBV6-1, the J call TRBJ2-5; D is unclear. This CDR3 comprises 15 residues. The V end lost 3 bases, the J end lost 5 bases, and 16 bases lay between the germline ends. CDR1 is MNHNS, CDR2 SASEGT, per germline. In DNA, the CDR3 is TGTGCCAGCAGTGAGGACCCCCCGTTGCGTGAGACCCAGTACTTC. Encoded protein: CASSEDPPLRETQYF.

This clone was counted ten times or more. The chain couples TRBV13 to TRBJ2-2, with D tentatively TRBD2 (7 bases). V was pared by 2 bases and J by 7 bases, with 20 bases between. The germline V gene has CDR1 PRHDT and CDR2 FYEKMQ (reference sequence). CDR3 length equals 17 residues. CDR3 loop: CASSLREGDKDYGELFF. In DNA, the CDR3 is TGTGCCAGCAGCTTAAGGGAGGGGGACAAGGACTACGGGGAGCTGTTTTTT.

The CDR3 loop reads CASSVSRGLDEQYF. CDR3 nucleotide sequence: TGTGCCAGCAGTGTTTCCCGGGGGCTCGACGAGCAGTACTTC. The chain links TRBV6-1 to TRBJ2-7; D might be TRBD1 or TRBD2, each matching 6 bases. Trimming removed 4 bases at V and 5 bases at J, with 15 bases between. The CDR3 loop spans 14 amino acids. Germline V gene data show CDR1 as MNHNS and CDR2 as SASEGT.

A word on this clone: It may be a read error: a sequence one base away is much more abundant. This chain connects TRBV20-1 to TRBJ1-1, with D unresolved. Germline values: CDR1 DFQATT, CDR2 SNEGSKA (reference sequence). The CDR3 spans 11 residues. V dropped 8 bases and J dropped 3 bases, with 10 bases sitting between them. The CDR3 loop is CSWGKDTEAFF. The CDR3, as DNA: TGCAGTTGGGGAAAGGACACTGAAGCTTTCTTT.

The chain links TRBV20-1 to TRBJ2-7, with D hard to call. The CDR3 has 13 residues. Germline V lookup: CDR1 DFQATT, CDR2 SNEGSKA (reference sequence). V was clipped by 2 bases and J by 3 bases, with 11 bases between them. The CDR3 bases are TGCAGTGCTAGACCCCCCCAATACTACGAGCAGTACTTC. This encodes CSARPPQYYEQYF.

This clone has at least ten counts. This chain uses TRBV15 with TRBJ2-7; D gene uncertain. V lost 9 bases and J lost 0, with 9 bases in between. This CDR3 is 12 amino acids long. CDR1 is LNHNV, CDR2 YYDKDF, per germline (reference sequence). DNA of the CDR3: TGTGCCACATCCGAGAACTCCTACGAGCAGTACTTC. As protein: CATSENSYEQYF.

V is TRBV6-1 and J is TRBJ1-6; D not resolved. The V and J ends lost 6 bases and 19 bases respectively, with 22 bases between them. CDR3 length: 13 residues. CDR1 and CDR2 (germline): MNHNS, SASEGT. The CDR3 sequence is CASSDRGGSHLHF. In DNA, the CDR3 is TGTGCCAGCAGCGACCGGGGTGGTTCACACCTACACTTT.

Points on this clone: Given a much more abundant clone one base away, this may be a read error. J is TRBJ1-4 and V is TRBV3-1; 7 bases fit TRBD1. Germline V gives CDR1 LGHDT, CDR2 YNNKEL (reference sequence). The CDR3 extends over 14 amino acids. The CDR3 region is CASSRQGSNGKLFF. The CDR3 bases are TGTGCCAGCAGCCGACAGGGCTCTAATGGAAAACTGTTTTTT.

The genes are TRBV6-2 or TRBV6-3 and TRBJ1-6; no firm D call. CDR3 size: 15 residues. CDR1 is MNHEY and CDR2 is SVGEGT in the germline V gene. V was clipped by 0 bases and J by 10 bases, with 13 bases between them. The CDR3: CASSYSGRRRSPLHF. The CDR3 bases are TGTGCCAGCAGTTACTCGGGAAGGCGTCGCTCACCCCTCCACTTT.

Ten or more counts support this clone. The chain is built from TRBV7-3 and TRBJ2-1; D is perhaps TRBD2 (5 bases). V lost 5 bases and J 5 bases, leaving 10 bases between the germline ends. Per germline, CDR1 SGHTA and CDR2 FQGTGA. This CDR3 region has 13 residues. The CDR3 reads CASSRELNNEQFF. In nucleotides, the CDR3 is TGTGCCAGCAGCCGGGAACTAAACAATGAGCAGTTCTTC.

This clone has ten or more counts. This chain connects TRBV30 to TRBJ1-5, with TRBD1 identical over 10 bases. CDR3 size: 13 residues. With V trimmed by 4 bases and J by 7 bases, 4 bases remained unmatched. Germline CDR1 GTSNPN, CDR2 SVGIG (reference sequence). This chain's CDR3 is CAWTPGQGQPQHF. For the CDR3, the DNA is TGTGCCTGGACACCGGGACAGGGGCAGCCCCAGCATTTT. Drawing the rest from reference TRBV30 and TRBJ1-5, the complete variable domain is SQTIHQWPATLVQPVGSPLSLECTVEGTSNPNLYWYRQAAGRGLQLLFYSVGIGQISSEVPQNLSASRPQDRQFILSSKKLLLSDSGFYLCAWTPGQGQPQHFGDGTRLSIL.

There are many counts of this clone. A much larger clone lies a single base off, so this may be a read error. The rearrangement uses TRBV12-3 or TRBV12-4 and TRBJ1-2, with D hard to call. V lost 7 bases and J 5 bases, leaving 11 bases between the germline ends. CDR3 size: 12 residues. Written as DNA, the CDR3 is TGTGCCAGCATCCCGGGTCCGTATGGCTACACCTTC. This codes for CASIPGPYGYTF.

This clone was counted many times. V gene TRBV9 combines with J gene TRBJ1-5; D gene unclear. This CDR3 is built from 14 residues. The V and J ends lost 4 bases and 1 base respectively, with 9 bases between them. The V gene's germline CDR1 is SGDLS and CDR2 YYNGEE. The CDR3 DNA follows: TGTGCCAGCAGCCCTGATGGGAGCAATCAGCCCCAGCATTTT. This encodes CASSPDGSNQPQHF.

This clone was detected ten times or more. The chain is built from TRBV15 and TRBJ1-5; possible D gene TRBD1, 5 bases. CDR1 is LNHNV and CDR2 is YYDKDF in the germline V gene (reference sequence). V was pared by 5 bases and J by 2 bases, with 19 bases between. This CDR3 region has 17 residues. For the CDR3, the DNA is TGTGCCACCAGCGGACACCCGGACCGGAGGGGCAATCAGCCCCAGCATTTT. Translation: CATSGHPDRRGNQPQHF.

On this clone itself: A much larger clone differs from this one at a single base, so this may be a read error. J is TRBJ2-5 and V is TRBV27; TRBD1 aligns across 7 bases. V lost 7 bases, J lost 3 bases, and 8 bases stayed unmatched. The CDR3 length is 14 residues. CDR1 and CDR2 from the germline V gene are MNHEY and SMNVEV (reference sequence). Here the CDR3 reads CASMGQRNKETQYF. The CDR3 DNA reads as TGTGCCAGCATGGGACAGCGTAACAAAGAGACCCAGTACTTC.